Each of the 30 T cell receptor beta chains below was sequenced from the same sample in a study of OX40 agonist ivuxolimab in advanced cancers. Profiled with immunoSEQ multiplex PCR; TCRdb holds only in-frame clones, not every one. The sample includes almost 70,000 clones, 70% to 90% of them seen just once. The sequencing here drew on CD4+ or CD8+ T cells sorted from blood, taken in a trial of the OX40 agonist ivuxolimab. These receptors all come from an adult with an advanced solid tumor such as melanoma, head and neck, liver or kidney cancer.

This clone was observed a few times. This chain links TRBV7-2 with TRBJ2-3; 12 bases fit TRBD2. V shed 4 bases and J 4 bases; nucleotides not matched to a gene: 3. The CDR3 spans 15 residues. CDR1 SGHTA and CDR2 FQGNSA come from the germline V gene. CDR3 loop: CASSWTSGIADTQYF. As DNA, the CDR3 is TGTGCCAGCAGCTGGACTAGCGGGATCGCAGATACGCAGTATTTT. The full variable domain, rest sourced from reference TRBV7-2 and TRBJ2-3, is GAGVSQSPSNKVTEKGKDVELRCDPISGHTALYWYRQSLGQGLEFLIYFQGNSAPDKSGLPSDRFSAERTGGSVSTLTIQRTQQEDSAVYLCASSWTSGIADTQYFGPGTRLTVL.

The V call is TRBV5-1, the J call TRBJ2-1, with TRBD2 matching 9 bases. In germline, CDR1 is SGHRS, CDR2 YFSETQ. Losses at the gene ends were 2 bases for V and 7 bases for J; bases not matched to a gene: 19. CDR3 length equals 19 residues. The CDR3 bases are TGCGCCAGCAGCTTACCCTTGCTGTGGCGGGAGGGCCCTAGAAATGAGCAGTTCTTC. As protein: CASSLPLLWREGPRNEQFF.

V and J are TRBV7-2 and TRBJ1-2; TRBD1 agrees at 12 bases. The germline CDR1 and CDR2 sequences are SGHTA and FQGNSA. The CDR3 has 15 residues. V was pared by 5 bases and J by 7 bases, with 8 bases of the junction left unmatched. CDR3 loop: CASSPPGQGAGGYTF. As DNA, the CDR3 is TGTGCCAGCAGCCCGCCGGGACAGGGGGCAGGTGGCTACACCTTC.

The V and J genes are TRBV5-1 and TRBJ2-5; D remains unclear. Trimming cost V 7 bases and J 5 bases, with 9 bases left between them. Germline-derived CDR1 and CDR2 are SGHRS and YFSETQ. This CDR3 region has 11 residues. This CDR3 reads CASGPLETQYF. In DNA form, the CDR3 reads TGCGCCAGCGGCCCGTTGGAGACCCAGTACTTC.

The chain has TRBV15 and TRBJ1-4, with no clear D. V was cut by 0 bases and J by 6 bases, with 5 bases left in between. This CDR3 contains 13 residues. CDR1 and CDR2 from the germline V gene are LNHNV and YYDKDF (reference sequence). Here the CDR3 DNA reads TGTGCCACCAGCAGAGATCGGGATGAAAAACTGTTTTTT. It codes for CATSRDRDEKLFF.

The chain joins TRBV18 to TRBJ1-5, with D unclear. CDR3 length: 14 amino acids. CDR1 and CDR2 from the germline V gene are KGHSH and LQKENI. V dropped 3 bases and J dropped 3 bases, with 9 bases sitting between them. The CDR3 sequence is CASSPNRSNQPQHF. As DNA, the CDR3 is TGTGCCAGCTCACCTAACCGCTCCAATCAGCCCCAGCATTTT.

This clone was counted once. V and J are TRBV5-4 and TRBJ2-5, with TRBD2 matching 10 bases. CDR3 size: 18 residues. V gave up 4 bases and J gave up 4 bases; unmatched junction bases: 16. CDR1 and CDR2 from the germline V gene are SGHNT and YYREEE (reference sequence). CDR3 protein: CASSPGGSGRNLGETQYF. The CDR3 nucleotides are TGTGCCAGCAGCCCCGGAGGTAGCGGGAGGAATTTAGGAGAGACCCAGTACTTC.

The J gene is TRBJ2-7, the V gene TRBV19; D perhaps matches TRBD1 (7 bases). V gave up 3 bases and J gave up 5 bases, with 17 bases separating them. The CDR3 contains 15 residues. Germline V gene data show CDR1 as LNHDA and CDR2 as SQIVND (reference sequence). The CDR3 sequence: CASSIGRQGGNEQYF. CDR3 bases: TGTGCCAGTAGTATCGGTCGACAGGGAGGTAACGAGCAGTACTTC. Using reference TRBV19 and TRBJ2-7 for the parts outside the CDR3, the full variable domain is DGGITQSPKYLFRKEGQNVTLSCEQNLNHDAMYWYRQDPGQGLRLIYYSQIVNDFQKGDIAEGYSVSREKKESFPLTVTSAQKNPTAFYLCASSIGRQGGNEQYFGPGTRLTVT.

Concerning this clone itself: An end of the junction does not agree with germline; a read error may underlie this. V usage is TRBV19 and J usage is TRBJ1-5; possible D gene TRBD1, 5 bases. Germline loops: CDR1 LNHDA, CDR2 SQIVND (reference sequence). The CDR3 has 13 residues. CDR3 in amino acids: CASSPKPRTSINF. The CDR3 DNA reads TGTGCCAGTAGTCCAAAGCCGCGGACATCCATAAATTTT. Combining the CDR3 with reference TRBV19 and TRBJ1-5 gives the whole variable domain DGGITQSPKYLFRKEGQNVTLSCEQNLNHDAMYWYRQDPGQGLRLIYYSQIVNDFQKGDIAEGYSVSREKKESFPLTVTSAQKNPTAFYLCASSPKPRTSINFGDGTRLSIL.

The chain joins TRBV27 to TRBJ1-2, with D possibly being TRBD1 (5 bases). The germline V gene encodes CDR1 MNHEY and CDR2 SMNVEV (reference sequence). This CDR3 spans 16 amino acids. V shed 3 bases and J shed 3 bases, with 17 bases lying between them. For the CDR3, the DNA is TGTGCCAGCAGTTTTGGGGCAAAAATCACGGACTATGGCTACACCTTC. Protein product: CASSFGAKITDYGYTF.

This clone has a single count. V and J are TRBV29-1 and TRBJ2-7; no definite D call. Germline CDR1 SQVTM, CDR2 ANQGSEA. The length of the CDR3 is 16 residues. The V and J ends lost 0 bases and 1 base respectively, with 16 bases between them. CDR3 amino acids: CSVEEDALGRSYEQYF. CDR3 nucleotide sequence: TGCAGCGTTGAAGAAGATGCCCTGGGCAGATCCTACGAGCAGTACTTC.

The CDR3 nucleotides are TGTGCCAGCAGCTTAGATCAGGGCGGAGAGACCCAGTACTTC. This translates into CASSLDQGGETQYF. This chain uses TRBV11-3 with TRBJ2-5; D is perhaps TRBD1 (5 bases). This CDR3 has 14 amino acids. In germline, CDR1 is SGHNT, CDR2 YENEEA. V was pared by 0 bases and J by 4 bases, with 9 bases between.

The rearrangement links TRBV4-1 to TRBJ2-1; 8 positions match TRBD2. V trimming: 0 bases; J trimming: 5 bases; junction bases outside the gene matches: 6. Germline lookup yields CDR1 MGHRA and CDR2 YSYEKL. This CDR3 comprises 16 residues. Here the CDR3 DNA reads TGCGCCAGCAGCCAAGAAGGGAGCGGGAGTCACAATGAGCAGTTCTTC. Protein: CASSQEGSGSHNEQFF.

The J gene is TRBJ2-7, the V gene TRBV6-1; D unclear. Looked up from germline, CDR1 is MNHNS and CDR2 is SASEGT. Trimming removed 6 bases at V and 2 bases at J, with 11 bases between. The CDR3 runs to 13 residues. CDR3 protein: CASRSGRAYEQYF. In nucleotides, the CDR3 is TGTGCCAGCAGATCAGGCCGAGCCTACGAGCAGTACTTC.

This chain joins TRBV7-2 and TRBJ2-3, with D unresolved. The CDR3 spans 15 residues. The V gene's germline CDR1 is SGHTA and CDR2 FQGNSA. Trimming removed 0 bases from V and 4 bases from J, with 11 bases in between. The CDR3 region has the DNA TGTGCCAGCAGCTTAGCCTCCCTCCTCCCAGATACGCAGTATTTT. It translates to CASSLASLLPDTQYF.

The chain's CDR3 is CASSLAGNFTIYF. CDR3 coding DNA: TGCGCCAGCAGCTTGGCTGGGAACTTCACCATATATTTT. The chain is built from TRBV5-1 and TRBJ1-3; D unclear. There are 13 residues in the CDR3. Germline CDR1 reads SGHRS; CDR2 reads YFSETQ. Trimming pared 0 bases from V and 9 bases from J, leaving 10 bases between.

The chain joins TRBV13 to TRBJ1-4; 7 nucleotides agree with TRBD1. Germline CDR1 and CDR2: PRHDT and FYEKMQ (reference sequence). CDR3 length equals 15 residues. V shed 1 base and J 5 bases; nucleotides not matched to a gene: 4. The CDR3 region is CASSLVAGGNEKLFF. Here the CDR3 DNA reads TGTGCCAGCAGCTTAGTGGCAGGGGGAAATGAAAAACTGTTTTTT. Using reference TRBV13 and TRBJ1-4 for the parts outside the CDR3, the full variable domain is AAGVIQSPRHLIKEKRETATLKCYPIPRHDTVYWYQQGPGQDPQFLISFYEKMQSDKGSIPDRFSAQQFSDYHSELNMSSLELGDSALYFCASSLVAGGNEKLFFGSGTQLSVL.

The genes are TRBV30 and TRBJ2-6, with D possibly being TRBD2 (5 bases). CDR1 is GTSNPN and CDR2 is SVGIG in the germline V gene (reference sequence). Trimming took 5 bases from V and 4 from J, leaving 9 bases between them. The CDR3 has 13 residues. For the CDR3, the DNA is TGTGCCTGGGAGGGATCAGGGGCCAACGTCCTGACTTTC. Its protein is CAWEGSGANVLTF.

The chain recombines TRBV5-1 with TRBJ2-2, with 8 bases lining up with TRBD2. V trimming: 6 bases; J trimming: 7 bases; junction bases outside the gene matches: 11. Germline-derived CDR1 and CDR2 are SGHRS and YFSETQ. This CDR3 is built from 15 residues. The CDR3 DNA is TGCGCCAGCACCGATCTAGCGGGCCGGGGCGGGGAGCTGTTTTTT. Residues: CASTDLAGRGGELFF. The complete variable domain, with remaining parts taken from reference TRBV5-1 and TRBJ2-2, reads KAGVTQTPRYLIKTRGQQVTLSCSPISGHRSVSWYQQTPGQGLQFLFEYFSETQRNKGNFPGRFSGRQFSNSRSEMNVSTLELGDSALYLCASTDLAGRGGELFFGEGSRLTVL.

J is TRBJ1-5 and V is TRBV5-4; TRBD1 might be the D (6 bases). V shed 4 bases and J shed 2 bases, with 16 bases lying between them. The CDR3 loop spans 16 amino acids. Germline values: CDR1 SGHNT, CDR2 YYREEE (reference sequence). The CDR3 DNA reads as TGTGCCAGCAGCGACCACAGGGAATCGGGCAATCAGCCCCAGCATTTT. Protein sequence: CASSDHRESGNQPQHF.

The V call is TRBV29-1, the J call TRBJ1-5, with 8 positions matching TRBD1. Germline assignment: CDR1 SQVTM and CDR2 ANQGSEA. This CDR3 spans 12 amino acids. Trimming cost V 7 bases and J 6 bases; bases outside gene matches: 5. The CDR3 sequence is CSAVQGGQPQHF. As DNA, the CDR3 is TGCAGCGCCGTACAGGGGGGTCAGCCCCAGCATTTT.

The chain has TRBV19 and TRBJ1-2, with 8 bases lining up with TRBD1. This CDR3 region has 14 residues. The J segment lost 3 bases and the V segment lost 2 bases, leaving 2 bases of the junction unmatched. Germline V lookup: CDR1 LNHDA, CDR2 SQIVND (reference sequence). The CDR3 DNA reads TGTGCCAGTAGTATACAGGGGGCCCACTATGGCTACACCTTC. Protein sequence: CASSIQGAHYGYTF.

This clone was picked up one time. The rearrangement joins TRBV6-5 to TRBJ1-1; 9 bases align to TRBD1. The CDR3 has 15 amino acids. V trimming: 0 bases; J trimming: 7 bases; junction bases outside the gene matches: 6. Germline V gives CDR1 MNHEY, CDR2 SVGAGI. CDR3 residues: CASSYSGTGQVEAFF. CDR3 DNA: TGTGCCAGCAGTTACTCGGGGACAGGGCAGGTTGAAGCTTTCTTT.

The V and J genes are TRBV11-2 and TRBJ2-5; 7 bases line up with TRBD2. V was clipped by 6 bases and J by 2 bases; unmatched bases: 6. The germline V gene has CDR1 SGHAT and CDR2 FQNNGV. The CDR3 consists of 14 residues. The CDR3 DNA follows: TGTGCCAGCAGTCCTACTAGCGAGCAAGAGACCCAGTACTTC. Translated: CASSPTSEQETQYF.

This clone was seen only once. The chain recombines TRBV7-2 with TRBJ2-2; 7 nucleotides line up with TRBD1. The V and J ends lost 5 bases and 3 bases, in that order; junction bases with no gene match: 6. CDR3 length: 15 residues. Germline V gene data show CDR1 as SGHTA and CDR2 as FQGNSA. The CDR3 nucleotides are TGTGCCAGCAGCGAGGGGGCCTTTTACACCGGGGAGCTGTTTTTT. Its translation: CASSEGAFYTGELFF.

This clone was seen only once. Distinct nucleotide sequences in the sample also encode this CDR3. The chain recombines TRBV10-3 with TRBJ1-4, with TRBD1 as a possible D gene (6 bases). This CDR3 comprises 14 residues. V lost 3 bases and J 7 bases, leaving 12 bases between the germline ends. Per germline, CDR1 ENHRY and CDR2 SYGVKD. The CDR3 DNA is TGTGCCATCAGTGATAGCAGGGGTGGTGAAAAACTGTTTTTT. It yields the protein CAISDSRGGEKLFF.

This chain uses TRBV2 with TRBJ2-1; D is perhaps TRBD1 (5 bases). V lost 4 bases to trimming and J lost 4 bases, with 8 bases between them. This CDR3 comprises 13 residues. Germline assignment: CDR1 SNHLY and CDR2 FYNNEI. The CDR3 protein is CASSVTGYNEQFF. The CDR3 coding sequence is TGTGCCAGCAGTGTTACAGGATACAATGAGCAGTTCTTC.

The rearrangement links TRBV21-1 to TRBJ2-4. TRBV21-1 is a pseudogene segment. The CDR3 is 19 amino acids. The CDR3 region is CASSKVRMDCKLAKNIQYF. In DNA, the CDR3 is TGTGCCAGCAGCAAAGTCCGGATGGATTGTAAACTAGCCAAAAACATTCAGTACTTC.

This clone was counted only a few times. The chain is built from TRBV4-2 and TRBJ2-2; 11 bases match TRBD2. This CDR3 has 18 amino acids. V shed 1 base, J shed 6 bases, and the junction held 10 bases outside the gene matches. The germline gives CDR1 LGHNA, CDR2 YNFKEQ. The DNA of the CDR3 is TGTGCCAGCAGCCAAGGTTCGTCGGGTAGCGGGAGGGCCGGGGAGCTGTTTTTT. Translated: CASSQGSSGSGRAGELFF.

This clone was picked up one time. The chain employs TRBV7-9 and TRBJ2-5, with 9 bases matching TRBD1. Per the germline V gene, CDR1 is SEHNR and CDR2 is FQNEAQ (reference sequence). This CDR3 spans 15 amino acids. V shed 6 bases, J shed 5 bases, and the junction held 10 bases outside the gene matches. This CDR3 is CASSQTGGAEETQYF. Written as DNA, the CDR3 is TGTGCCAGCAGTCAAACAGGGGGCGCCGAGGAGACCCAGTACTTC.